This T cell receptor beta chain was identified during a study of shared clonotypes between healthy human individuals. Germline values: CDR1 SGHRS, CDR2 YFSETQ. The CDR3 loop spans 17 amino acids. With V trimmed by 0 bases and J by 0 bases, 7 bases remained unmatched. Clones were sequenced by immunoSEQ multiplex PCR, and TCRdb holds only the in-frame ones, with some missing. The sample yields some 2,000,000 clones, over 85% seen once. This sequence originates from a man aged 18 to 29 in good health. The chain employs TRBV5-1 and TRBJ2-3; 7 bases are a match to TRBD2. Sequencing was done on a sample of naive CD4+ T cells sorted from blood. Noted subset: CD45RA+ positively selected. The CDR3 protein is CASSLVASGTSTDTQYF. The CDR3 DNA follows: TGCGCCAGCAGCTTGGTGGCTAGCGGAACTAGCACAGATACGCAGTATTTT. The variable domain in full, with the rest retrieved from reference TRBV5-1 and TRBJ2-3, is KAGVTQTPRYLIKTRGQQVTLSCSPISGHRSVSWYQQTPGQGLQFLFEYFSETQRNKGNFPGRFSGRQFSNSRSEMNVSTLELGDSALYLCASSLVASGTSTDTQYFGPGTRLTVL.